The 27 T cell receptor beta chains given below trace back to one sample, sequenced in a study of T cells after yellow fever vaccination. Using its own MiXCR run on the 5' RACE reads, TCRdb lists one record per CDR3 protein. The data hold 100,000 to 150,000 distinct CDR3 sequences, with about 8.4% observed a single time. Sample: CD8+ T cells sorted from PBMCs, taken on the day of the yellow fever booster vaccination. These TCRs come from a man aged 18 to 30 who received the YFV17D yellow fever vaccine.

This clonotype was picked up many times. The chain's CDR3 is CASSLGEGEFF. CDR3 DNA: TGTGCCAGCAGCTTAGGGGAGGGCGAGTTCTTC. This chain joins TRBV7-9 and TRBJ2-1, with 7 bases matching TRBD2. Germline values: CDR1 SEHNR, CDR2 FQNEAQ (reference sequence). After removal of 1 base from V and 14 bases from J, the junction contained 2 bases not matched to a gene. The CDR3 runs 11 residues.

This clonotype was counted only a few times. The chain combines TRBV11-2 with TRBJ2-2; tentatively, D is TRBD2 (5 bases). The CDR3 is 12 residues long. Germline-derived CDR1 and CDR2 are SGHAT and FQNNGV. Trimming left V 5 bases short and J 7 bases short, with 8 bases between. The CDR3, as DNA: TGTGCCAGCAGCGACGGGGACGGGGAGCTGTTTTTT. Its protein product is CASSDGDGELFF.

This chain links TRBV7-2 with TRBJ2-1; D is ambiguous. The CDR3 spans 13 residues. Trimming shortened V by 3 bases and J by 9 bases, and 12 bases separated the two germline ends. Germline V gene lookup returns CDR1 SGHTA and CDR2 FQGNSA. The CDR3 bases are TGTGCCAGCAGCTTTTCGTCAGAAGGTGAGCAGTTCTTC. As protein: CASSFSSEGEQFF. Full variable domain (missing parts from reference TRBV7-2 and TRBJ2-1): GAGVSQSPSNKVTEKGKDVELRCDPISGHTALYWYRQSLGQGLEFLIYFQGNSAPDKSGLPSDRFSAERTGGSVSTLTIQRTQQEDSAVYLCASSFSSEGEQFFGPGTRLTVL.

This clonotype was detected a few times. This chain joins TRBV7-2 and TRBJ2-2; the match to TRBD2 covers 12 bases. From germline, CDR1 is SGHTA and CDR2 FQGNSA. CDR3 length equals 17 residues. The J segment lost 4 bases and the V segment lost 5 bases, leaving 8 bases of the junction unmatched. CDR3 region: CASSPGLAGLFTGELFF. The CDR3 coding sequence is TGTGCCAGCAGCCCCGGACTAGCGGGGCTATTCACCGGGGAGCTGTTTTTT.

The chain couples TRBV5-1 to TRBJ1-1; 7 bases align to TRBD1. J gave up 0 bases and V 5 bases, and 7 bases lay outside the gene matches. Germline-derived CDR1 and CDR2 are SGHRS and YFSETQ. The CDR3 contains 15 residues. The CDR3 sequence is CASRGGQFMNTEAFF. CDR3 sequence (DNA): TGCGCCAGCAGAGGGGGACAGTTCATGAACACTGAAGCTTTCTTT.

J is TRBJ2-7 and V is TRBV25-1, with 7 bases matching TRBD1. This CDR3 region has 14 residues. The ends lost 3 bases at V and 2 bases at J; junction bases unmatched: 4. The germline gives CDR1 MGHDK, CDR2 SYGVNS. CDR3 region: CASSETGTAYEQYF. The CDR3 DNA follows: TGTGCCAGCAGTGAGACAGGGACGGCCTACGAGCAGTACTTC.

About this clonotype: Relative to the germline gene, one junction end is altered; a read error may explain this. V usage is TRBV29-1 and J usage is TRBJ2-6, with D possibly being TRBD1 (5 bases). Germline lookup yields CDR1 SQVTM and CDR2 ANQGSEA. This CDR3 has 13 amino acids. The CDR3, as DNA: TGCAGCGCCACAGTAGCTGGGGCCAACGCCCTGACTTTC. It is translated as CSATVAGANALTF. Combining the CDR3 with reference TRBV29-1 and TRBJ2-6 gives the whole variable domain SAVISQKPSRDICQRGTSLTIQCQVDSQVTMMFWYRQQPGQSLTLIATANQGSEATYESGFVIDKFPISRPNLTFSTLTVSNMSPEDSSIYLCSATVAGANALTFGAGSRLTVL.

This chain links TRBV25-1 with TRBJ2-5; D is tentatively TRBD1 or TRBD2 (6 bases each). V lost 6 bases and J lost 4, with 18 bases in between. The CDR3 has 15 residues. Germline V gives CDR1 MGHDK, CDR2 SYGVNS. DNA for the CDR3: TGTGCCAGCAGCCGGAGGGAACTAGGGGGAGAGACCCAGTACTTC. Translating it yields CASSRRELGGETQYF. The variable domain in full, completed from reference TRBV25-1 and TRBJ2-5, reads EADIYQTPRYLVIGTGKKITLECSQTMGHDKMYWYQQDPGMELHLIHYSYGVNSTEKGDLSSESTVSRIRTEHFPLTLESARPSHTSQYLCASSRRELGGETQYFGPGTRLLVL.

The chain is built from TRBV19 and TRBJ1-5; D gene uncertain. The CDR3 is made up of 14 amino acids. Trimming removed 1 base at V and 0 bases at J, with 4 bases between. Germline lookup yields CDR1 LNHDA and CDR2 SQIVND (reference sequence). The CDR3: CASSIGPSNQPQHF. CDR3 in DNA: TGTGCCAGTAGTATAGGGCCTAGCAATCAGCCCCAGCATTTT.

This clonotype was counted a few times. V gene TRBV7-6 combines with J gene TRBJ2-1; the D gene is possibly TRBD1 (6 bases). The germline V gene has CDR1 SGHVS and CDR2 FNYEAQ. V dropped 5 bases and J dropped 11 bases, with 16 bases sitting between them. The CDR3 extends over 13 amino acids. CDR3 amino acids: CASSPPTGHKQFF. The CDR3 coding sequence is TGTGCCAGCAGCCCCCCCACAGGGCATAAGCAGTTCTTC.

This chain connects TRBV27 to TRBJ1-1; possible D gene TRBD1, 5 bases. Trimming removed 8 bases at V and 3 bases at J, with 16 bases between. The CDR3 covers 14 residues. Germline assignment: CDR1 MNHEY and CDR2 SMNVEV (reference sequence). Here the CDR3 DNA reads TGTGCCAGCTACCCAGGGTTCGCAGACACTGAAGCTTTCTTT. Its protein product is CASYPGFADTEAFF.

This clonotype was seen ten or more times. V usage is TRBV29-1 and J usage is TRBJ2-1; 8 nucleotides match TRBD2. From germline, CDR1 is SQVTM and CDR2 ANQGSEA. This CDR3 has 14 residues. The V gene end was trimmed by 6 bases and the J gene end by 7 bases; junction bases not matched to a gene: 11. Here the CDR3 reads CSVLQAGTRNEQFF. The DNA for the CDR3 is TGCAGCGTGCTACAAGCCGGGACTAGAAATGAGCAGTTCTTC.

This clonotype has ten or more counts. The chain links TRBV4-1 to TRBJ2-7; no clear D. V shed 0 bases and J shed 3 bases, with 15 bases lying between them. This CDR3 is 16 amino acids long. CDR1 and CDR2 from the germline V gene are MGHRA and YSYEKL. The chain's CDR3 is CASSQDFTSVYYEQYF. The DNA of the CDR3 is TGCGCCAGCAGCCAAGATTTTACCAGCGTGTACTACGAGCAGTACTTC.

The chain combines TRBV5-4 with TRBJ2-2; D gene unclear. CDR1 and CDR2 (germline): SGHNT, YYREEE (reference sequence). The CDR3 has 12 amino acids. The V and J ends lost 5 bases and 5 bases respectively, with 7 bases between them. For the CDR3, the DNA is TGTGCCAGCAGGACTGGGACCGGGGAGCTGTTTTTT. Translating it yields CASRTGTGELFF.

The V and J genes are TRBV27 and TRBJ2-3; D gene ambiguous. V was shortened by 8 bases and J by 5 bases, with 20 bases between the two germline ends. Germline V gives CDR1 MNHEY, CDR2 SMNVEV (reference sequence). The CDR3 has 15 amino acids. CDR3 DNA: TGTGCCAGCTGGACCTGGACCCAGAAAAAAGATACGCAGTATTTT. Protein: CASWTWTQKKDTQYF.

The chain has TRBV6-2 or TRBV6-3 and TRBJ2-7, with a weak D call TRBD2 (6 bases). Germline assignment: CDR1 MNHEY and CDR2 SVGEGT. Trimming left V 0 bases short and J 7 bases short, with 16 bases between. There are 15 residues in the CDR3. CDR3 nucleotide sequence: TGTGCCAGCAGTTACTCTACGGGACTTAGATCGGAGCAGTACTTC. Protein: CASSYSTGLRSEQYF.

The V and J genes are TRBV4-1 and TRBJ2-7; 8 bases fit TRBD1. Germline assignment: CDR1 MGHRA and CDR2 YSYEKL. The V segment lost 0 bases and the J segment 2 bases; nucleotides outside the gene matches: 9. CDR3 length: 17 residues. Here the CDR3 reads CASSQDWVPGGAYEQYF. CDR3 nucleotide sequence: TGCGCCAGCAGCCAAGACTGGGTGCCAGGGGGCGCCTACGAGCAGTACTTC.

This sequence joins TRBV29-1 and TRBJ2-3; TRBD2 matches at 7 bases. There are 10 residues in the CDR3. The V gene end was trimmed by 5 bases and the J gene end by 9 bases; junction bases not matched to a gene: 2. Germline loops: CDR1 SQVTM, CDR2 ANQGSEA. For the CDR3, the DNA is TGCAGCGTTCTAGCGGACACGCAGTATTTT. This encodes CSVLADTQYF.

The DNA for the CDR3 is TGCGCCAGCAGCCAAGCGGACAGGGACACTGAAGCTTTCTTT. Protein: CASSQADRDTEAFF. The V call is TRBV4-1, the J call TRBJ1-1; 8 bases fit TRBD1. This CDR3 is 14 amino acids long. Trimming at V came to 1 base and at J to 3 bases, leaving 1 base not matched to a gene. Germline V gene sequence: CDR1 MGHRA, CDR2 YSYEKL.

This clonotype was seen ten or more times. The V and J genes are TRBV4-1 and TRBJ1-2; no clear D gene. Germline loops: CDR1 MGHRA, CDR2 YSYEKL. V shed 1 base and J shed 7 bases, with 4 bases lying between them. The CDR3 is 11 amino acids. The CDR3 DNA sequence: TGCGCCAGCAGCCAAGCGGGTGGCTACACCTTC. It codes for CASSQAGGYTF.

Only a few counts were recorded for this clonotype. V usage is TRBV7-3 and J usage is TRBJ2-5; the D gene is possibly TRBD1 (6 bases). V lost 1 base and J 4 bases, leaving 10 bases between the germline ends. The CDR3 runs 14 residues. Germline V CDR1 and CDR2: SGHTA, FQGTGA. The CDR3 region has the DNA TGTGCCAGCAGCTTAAGGGGGCGTGGAGAGACCCAGTACTTC. Encoded protein: CASSLRGRGETQYF.

This clonotype was seen a few times. The chain carries TRBV20-1 and TRBJ2-3; D is unresolved. The CDR3 runs to 14 residues. The V end was cut by 3 bases, the J end by 0 bases, with 10 bases between. The germline V gene has CDR1 DFQATT and CDR2 SNEGSKA (reference sequence). Here the CDR3 reads CSASNDPSTDTQYF. The CDR3, as DNA: TGCAGTGCTAGTAACGATCCCAGCACAGATACGCAGTATTTT.

V usage is TRBV6-5 and J usage is TRBJ2-1; 11 bases fit TRBD2. The CDR3 loop spans 15 amino acids. Per germline, CDR1 MNHEY and CDR2 SVGAGI. Trimming removed 6 bases from V and 7 bases from J; junction bases left unmatched: 8. CDR3 DNA sequence: TGTGCCAGCAGCCCCACTAGCGGGGGTACAAATGAGCAGTTCTTC. Its translation: CASSPTSGGTNEQFF.

The rearrangement joins TRBV4-1 to TRBJ1-2; the match to TRBD1 covers 8 bases. The J segment lost 4 bases and the V segment lost 0 bases, leaving 4 bases of the junction unmatched. Germline lookup yields CDR1 MGHRA and CDR2 YSYEKL. CDR3 length: 15 amino acids. In DNA form, the CDR3 reads TGCGCCAGCAGCCAAGATCAGGGGGCTGGCTATGGCTACACCTTC. Its translation is CASSQDQGAGYGYTF.

As to this clonotype: This CDR3 fails to terminate in the conserved phenylalanine or tryptophan, so it likely reflects a read error. The gene calls are TRBV7-9 and TRBJ2-2, with D unclear. CDR1 and CDR2 (germline): SEHNR, FQNEAQ (reference sequence). There are 14 residues in the CDR3. Trimming pared 1 base from V and 3 bases from J, leaving 6 bases between. CDR3 residues: CASSLGTYTGELFL. The CDR3 nucleotides read TGTGCCAGCAGCTTAGGGACCTACACCGGGGAGCTGTTTCTT.

This clonotype was detected ten times or more. V is TRBV4-2 and J is TRBJ2-4; D is unclear. The V gene lost 1 base and the J gene lost 5 bases, with 15 bases spanning the gap. The CDR3 is made up of 16 amino acids. Germline V CDR1 and CDR2: LGHNA, YNFKEQ. CDR3 nucleotide sequence: TGTGCCAGCAGCCAAGGTCTACCGGGCAGCGAAAACATTCAGTACTTC. The encoded protein is CASSQGLPGSENIQYF.

The V call is TRBV6-2 or TRBV6-3, the J call TRBJ2-7; tentatively, D is TRBD2 (7 bases). The CDR3 sequence is 13 residues long. V lost 6 bases to trimming and J lost 4 bases, with 13 bases between them. Germline V gene sequence: CDR1 MNHEY, CDR2 SVGEGT. CDR3 amino acids: CASSPGGRYEQYV. The CDR3, as DNA: TGTGCCAGCAGCCCGGGGGGCCGTTACGAGCAGTACGTC.